This TCR beta chain derives from a study of prognosis after radiotherapy for stage I lung cancer. This clonotype occurred many times. The authors amplified TCR beta CDR3 from genomic DNA using two-round multiplex PCR. First-round PCR, the initial amplification, used primers specific to each TRBV and TRBJ gene. MiXCR, applied by TCRdb to the multiplex PCR reads, yields one record per CDR3 protein. This sample has around 30,000 distinct CDR3 sequences, with roughly 30% found just once. The receptor was isolated from a donor of 50 years or more with non-small cell lung cancer. The input for sequencing was PBMCs, taken before or after stereotactic body radiation therapy (not recorded which).

CDR3 sequence: CAISEAQVWSGPYSNQPQHF. In DNA, the CDR3 is TGTGCCATCAGTGAGGCACAGGTTTGGTCAGGGCCATATAGCAATCAGCCCCAGCATTTT. The J gene is TRBJ1-5, the V gene TRBV10-3; maybe TRBD1 (5 bases). The CDR3 totals 20 residues. CDR1 is ENHRY, CDR2 SYGVKD, per germline. Trimming stripped 2 bases from V and 0 bases from J, with 23 bases between.